Shown below are 29 T cell receptor beta chains from a single sample sequenced in a study of response to subunit inactivated influenza vaccine. TCRdb redid the calling of the RT-PCR reads with MiXCR, one entry per CDR3 protein. The sample holds more than 400,000 distinct CDR3 sequences, approximately 9.9% seen once. This material consisted of PBMCs from blood, taken 45 days after vaccination. Every receptor here comes from a man aged 45-65 years who received an inactivated influenza vaccine.

The V and J genes are TRBV10-3 and TRBJ2-6, with D perhaps matching TRBD1 or TRBD2 (5 bases each). The germline V and J ends were trimmed by 1 base and 4 bases, with 20 bases remaining between them. The CDR3 has 19 residues. Germline CDR1 and CDR2: ENHRY and SYGVKD. For the CDR3, the DNA is TGTGCCATCAGTGAGTTGAGGAAGGGGCCCGCGGGCGGGGCCAACGTCCTGACTTTC. Amino acid sequence: CAISELRKGPAGGANVLTF.

The chain recombines TRBV4-1 with TRBJ2-1; 11 bases align to TRBD1. The germline CDR1 and CDR2 sequences are MGHRA and YSYEKL. This CDR3 is built from 16 residues. With V trimmed by 2 bases and J by 6 bases, 6 bases remained unmatched. This chain's CDR3 is CASSQRAGQGGNEQFF. CDR3 nucleotide sequence: TGCGCCAGCAGCCAAAGAGCGGGACAGGGGGGCAATGAGCAGTTCTTC.

The rearrangement links TRBV6-2 or TRBV6-3 to TRBJ1-1; D is unclear. Per the germline V gene, CDR1 is MNHEY and CDR2 is SVGEGT. The germline V and J ends were trimmed by 7 bases and 3 bases, with 18 bases remaining between them. This CDR3 is built from 15 residues. The CDR3 DNA sequence: TGTGCCAGCACCAGTCGAGAGGGTTGGTACACTGAAGCTTTCTTT. It specifies CASTSREGWYTEAFF.

This clonotype was picked up many times. The gene calls are TRBV24-1 and TRBJ2-3, with D perhaps matching TRBD2 (5 bases). This CDR3 region has 13 residues. V was clipped by 2 bases and J by 6 bases, with 8 bases between them. Germline lookup yields CDR1 KGHDR and CDR2 SFDVKD. CDR3 coding DNA: TGTGCCACCAGTGATTGGACTGGCGATACGCAGTATTTT. This translates into CATSDWTGDTQYF.

This clonotype was seen ten or more times. The genes are TRBV20-1 and TRBJ1-5, with D possibly being TRBD1 (6 bases). Germline lookup yields CDR1 DFQATT and CDR2 SNEGSKA (reference sequence). V lost 4 bases and J 4 bases, leaving 11 bases between the germline ends. This CDR3 comprises 13 residues. DNA of the CDR3: TGCAGTGCTATAAGGGGGGGAAATCAGCCCCAGCATTTT. Its translation is CSAIRGGNQPQHF.

The gene calls are TRBV7-2 and TRBJ2-7; the D is unclear. This CDR3 is 14 amino acids long. Germline V gene sequence: CDR1 SGHTA, CDR2 FQGNSA. Trimming shortened V by 2 bases and J by 2 bases, and 10 bases separated the two germline ends. The CDR3 sequence is CASSLSRDPYEQYF. CDR3 in DNA: TGTGCCAGCAGCTTAAGCCGAGACCCCTACGAGCAGTACTTC.

The chain carries TRBV4-2 and TRBJ2-7; D might be TRBD1 (5 bases). Germline lookup yields CDR1 LGHNA and CDR2 YNFKEQ. The CDR3 contains 15 residues. V was shortened by 2 bases and J by 7 bases, with 18 bases between the two germline ends. DNA for the CDR3: TGTGCCAGCAGCCAACTTCTTGACAGAGAACGGGAGCAGTACTTC. This encodes CASSQLLDREREQYF.

The gene calls are TRBV21-1 and TRBJ2-3; the table calls TRBD1, which could not be checked here. TRBV21-1 is noted as a pseudogene. The CDR3 totals 18 residues. The DNA of the CDR3 is TGTGCCAGCAGCCCGTCGCGGCGGACCGGGACGTTCACAGATACGCAGTATTTT. Translation: CASSPSRRTGTFTDTQYF.

This clonotype has a handful of counts. The rearrangement uses TRBV20-1 and TRBJ2-2; D is possibly TRBD2 (6 bases). Trimming stripped 4 bases from V and 2 bases from J, with 17 bases between. This CDR3 contains 16 residues. Germline values: CDR1 DFQATT, CDR2 SNEGSKA (reference sequence). CDR3 coding DNA: TGCAGTGCTAAGGCCGCCGGGACTTTTAACACCGGGGAGCTGTTTTTT. Its protein is CSAKAAGTFNTGELFF.

This clonotype was observed a few times. This rearrangement joins TRBV19 to TRBJ2-5; 8 bases line up with TRBD2. The CDR3 extends over 15 amino acids. V was clipped by 3 bases and J by 4 bases; unmatched bases: 7. Germline values: CDR1 LNHDA, CDR2 SQIVND (reference sequence). CDR3 in amino acids: CASSIDGGAGETQYF. CDR3 bases: TGTGCCAGTAGTATTGACGGGGGGGCCGGAGAGACCCAGTACTTC. The full variable domain, with the rest looked up from reference TRBV19 and TRBJ2-5, is DGGITQSPKYLFRKEGQNVTLSCEQNLNHDAMYWYRQDPGQGLRLIYYSQIVNDFQKGDIAEGYSVSREKKESFPLTVTSAQKNPTAFYLCASSIDGGAGETQYFGPGTRLLVL.

This clonotype was detected many times. This chain joins TRBV12-3 or TRBV12-4 and TRBJ2-1; D perhaps matches TRBD2 (6 bases). The CDR3 is made up of 16 amino acids. V was trimmed by 4 bases and J by 2 bases, leaving 15 bases between them. The CDR3 here is CASSYVAGSPYNEQFF. The CDR3 coding sequence is TGTGCCAGCAGTTATGTGGCGGGGAGCCCCTACAATGAGCAGTTCTTC.

In this sample, this clonotype turned up many times. V and J are TRBV5-6 and TRBJ1-2; no firm D call. V lost 1 base, J lost 7 bases, and 8 bases lay in between. Germline V lookup: CDR1 SGHDT, CDR2 YYEEEE. This CDR3 has 12 amino acids. This chain's CDR3 is CASSLRMTGYTF. For the CDR3, the DNA is TGTGCCAGCAGCTTGAGGATGACTGGCTACACCTTC.

This clonotype was seen a handful of times. The rearrangement uses TRBV20-1 and TRBJ2-1; 12 bases match TRBD2. The V gene's germline CDR1 is DFQATT and CDR2 SNEGSKA (reference sequence). CDR3 length: 18 residues. Losses at the gene ends were 4 bases for V and 0 bases for J; bases not matched to a gene: 10. Here the CDR3 reads CSAMASGRAGDSYNEQFF. The CDR3 region has the DNA TGCAGTGCTATGGCTAGCGGGAGGGCCGGTGACTCCTACAATGAGCAGTTCTTC.

V is TRBV4-3 and J is TRBJ2-5, with TRBD2 matching over 8 bases. This CDR3 is built from 15 residues. The V gene's germline CDR1 is LGHNA and CDR2 YSLEER. V shed 2 bases, J shed 7 bases, and the junction held 9 bases outside the gene matches. Here the CDR3 DNA reads TGCGCCAGCAGCCAAACCATAGCGGGGTCGCGGACCCAGTACTTC. As protein: CASSQTIAGSRTQYF.

The table lists this clonotype with a few counts. The chain is built from TRBV12-3 or TRBV12-4 and TRBJ2-7; the match to TRBD2 covers 11 bases. Unmatched junction bases numbered 14, after V lost 6 bases and J lost 4 bases. The CDR3 runs to 17 residues. The CDR3 DNA is TGTGCCAGCAGACCCGGGACTAGCGGAACGGGCTTGTACGAGCAGTACTTC. This encodes CASRPGTSGTGLYEQYF.

This clonotype was observed a handful of times. This chain links TRBV21-1 with TRBJ2-1; the table's D call of TRBD2 was not tested on the DNA. TRBV21-1 is deemed a pseudogene. The CDR3 is 16 amino acids. The chain's CDR3 is CASSNRTSESYNEQFF. CDR3 DNA sequence: TGTGCCAGCAGCAACAGGACTAGCGAATCCTACAATGAGCAGTTCTTC.

Only a few counts were recorded for this clonotype. The chain links TRBV6-2 or TRBV6-3 to TRBJ2-1; perhaps TRBD2 as D (6 bases). Germline-derived CDR1 and CDR2 are MNHEY and SVGEGT. V was pared by 0 bases and J by 15 bases, with 18 bases between. There are 14 residues in the CDR3. CDR3: CASSYSGGPAGGFF. CDR3 coding DNA: TGTGCCAGCAGTTACTCCGGGGGACCCGCCGGGGGGTTCTTC.

There are a few counts of this clonotype. CDR3 protein: CASVPGVFSYNEQFF. CDR3 in DNA: TGTGCCAGCGTCCCTGGGGTCTTCTCCTACAATGAGCAGTTCTTC. This chain links TRBV7-2 with TRBJ2-1; D gene uncertain. V was trimmed by 8 bases and J by 0 bases, leaving 14 bases between them. Per germline, CDR1 SGHTA and CDR2 FQGNSA. The CDR3 is made up of 15 amino acids.

V is TRBV20-1 and J is TRBJ1-4; a weak D match, TRBD1 (6 bases). CDR3 length: 13 amino acids. Per germline, CDR1 DFQATT and CDR2 SNEGSKA (reference sequence). The germline V and J ends were trimmed by 4 bases and 5 bases, with 11 bases remaining between them. The CDR3: CSAIGQSNEKLFF. CDR3 DNA sequence: TGCAGTGCTATAGGACAGTCCAATGAAAAACTGTTTTTT.

This clonotype was recorded at least ten times. The chain couples TRBV15 to TRBJ2-5; 7 bases fit TRBD1. This CDR3 has 16 amino acids. The V gene's germline CDR1 is LNHNV and CDR2 YYDKDF (reference sequence). With 3 bases clipped from V and 2 bases from J, the junction kept 9 bases outside the gene matches. The CDR3 reads CATSSWTTGPQETQYF. The CDR3 DNA sequence: TGTGCCACCAGCAGCTGGACGACAGGGCCTCAAGAGACCCAGTACTTC.

V is TRBV11-3 and J is TRBJ2-2; 8 bases line up with TRBD2. This CDR3 has 15 residues. Germline trimming cut 5 bases from V and 2 bases from J; bases unmatched to any gene: 4. From germline, CDR1 is SGHNT and CDR2 YENEEA. The CDR3 region is CASSRWTSNTGELFF. The DNA for the CDR3 is TGTGCCAGCAGCCGCTGGACTAGCAACACCGGGGAGCTGTTTTTT.

This chain connects TRBV4-1 to TRBJ1-3; 8 bases agree with TRBD1. With V trimmed by 3 bases and J by 2 bases, 3 bases remained unmatched. The germline CDR1 and CDR2 sequences are MGHRA and YSYEKL. The CDR3 is 15 amino acids. The CDR3 coding sequence is TGCGCCAGCAGCCACCCGGACAGGGCTGGAAACACCATATATTTT. It is translated as CASSHPDRAGNTIYF.

This clonotype came up many times. This rearrangement joins TRBV12-3 or TRBV12-4 to TRBJ2-1; 7 bases are shared with TRBD2. V gave up 6 bases and J gave up 5 bases; unmatched junction bases: 7. This CDR3 comprises 14 residues. DNA of the CDR3: TGTGCCAGCAGCTTTAGCGGGCCCGACAATGAGCAGTTCTTC. It specifies CASSFSGPDNEQFF.

This clonotype turned up a few times. The V gene is TRBV7-9, the J gene TRBJ1-5, with D possibly being TRBD1 (5 bases). The germline gives CDR1 SEHNR, CDR2 FQNEAQ (reference sequence). V lost 5 bases and J 4 bases, leaving 18 bases between the germline ends. The CDR3 contains 16 residues. CDR3 region: CASSQSGTGSNQPQHF. The DNA of the CDR3 is TGTGCCAGCAGCCAGTCCGGGACGGGGTCGAATCAGCCCCAGCATTTT.

The chain combines TRBV21-1 with TRBJ2-7. TRBV21-1 is reported as a pseudogene. The CDR3 totals 9 residues. The CDR3 loop is CATFYEQYF. The CDR3 DNA is TGTGCCACCTTTTACGAGCAGTACTTC.

This chain connects TRBV7-8 to TRBJ2-3; D is uncertain. CDR3 size: 15 residues. Germline values: CDR1 SGHVS, CDR2 FQNEAQ. V lost 6 bases, J lost 2 bases, and 15 bases lay in between. CDR3 loop: CASRALGQDTDTQYF. Written as DNA, the CDR3 is TGTGCCAGCAGAGCTCTCGGCCAGGACACAGATACGCAGTATTTT.

Notes on this clonotype: Germline and junction disagree at one end, which may indicate a read error. This sequence joins TRBV5-4 and TRBJ2-1, with 12 nucleotides matching TRBD2. The CDR3 contains 14 residues. Germline loops: CDR1 SGHNT, CDR2 YYREEE (reference sequence). CDR3 coding DNA: TGTGCCAGCAGCTTGTCGCTAGCGGGAGGGCACAGGATCTTC. This sequence encodes CASSLSLAGGHRIF.

This clonotype was seen a few times. The CDR3 region is CASSQDLGTDAYEQYF. The CDR3 nucleotides read TGTGCCAGCAGCCAAGATCTCGGGACAGACGCCTACGAGCAGTACTTC. The rearrangement links TRBV4-2 to TRBJ2-7; TRBD1 matches at 7 bases. This CDR3 region has 16 residues. V lost 0 bases to trimming and J lost 2 bases; unmatched junction nucleotides: 7. The germline CDR1 and CDR2 sequences are LGHNA and YNFKEQ.

This clonotype has at least ten counts. The CDR3 nucleotides are TGTGCCAGCAGGGGGTCCTACGAGCAGTACTTC. Translated: CASRGSYEQYF. V is TRBV6-5 and J is TRBJ2-7; D is ambiguous. The CDR3 is 11 residues long. Germline V gene sequence: CDR1 MNHEY, CDR2 SVGAGI. V shed 6 bases and J shed 1 base, with 4 bases lying between them.